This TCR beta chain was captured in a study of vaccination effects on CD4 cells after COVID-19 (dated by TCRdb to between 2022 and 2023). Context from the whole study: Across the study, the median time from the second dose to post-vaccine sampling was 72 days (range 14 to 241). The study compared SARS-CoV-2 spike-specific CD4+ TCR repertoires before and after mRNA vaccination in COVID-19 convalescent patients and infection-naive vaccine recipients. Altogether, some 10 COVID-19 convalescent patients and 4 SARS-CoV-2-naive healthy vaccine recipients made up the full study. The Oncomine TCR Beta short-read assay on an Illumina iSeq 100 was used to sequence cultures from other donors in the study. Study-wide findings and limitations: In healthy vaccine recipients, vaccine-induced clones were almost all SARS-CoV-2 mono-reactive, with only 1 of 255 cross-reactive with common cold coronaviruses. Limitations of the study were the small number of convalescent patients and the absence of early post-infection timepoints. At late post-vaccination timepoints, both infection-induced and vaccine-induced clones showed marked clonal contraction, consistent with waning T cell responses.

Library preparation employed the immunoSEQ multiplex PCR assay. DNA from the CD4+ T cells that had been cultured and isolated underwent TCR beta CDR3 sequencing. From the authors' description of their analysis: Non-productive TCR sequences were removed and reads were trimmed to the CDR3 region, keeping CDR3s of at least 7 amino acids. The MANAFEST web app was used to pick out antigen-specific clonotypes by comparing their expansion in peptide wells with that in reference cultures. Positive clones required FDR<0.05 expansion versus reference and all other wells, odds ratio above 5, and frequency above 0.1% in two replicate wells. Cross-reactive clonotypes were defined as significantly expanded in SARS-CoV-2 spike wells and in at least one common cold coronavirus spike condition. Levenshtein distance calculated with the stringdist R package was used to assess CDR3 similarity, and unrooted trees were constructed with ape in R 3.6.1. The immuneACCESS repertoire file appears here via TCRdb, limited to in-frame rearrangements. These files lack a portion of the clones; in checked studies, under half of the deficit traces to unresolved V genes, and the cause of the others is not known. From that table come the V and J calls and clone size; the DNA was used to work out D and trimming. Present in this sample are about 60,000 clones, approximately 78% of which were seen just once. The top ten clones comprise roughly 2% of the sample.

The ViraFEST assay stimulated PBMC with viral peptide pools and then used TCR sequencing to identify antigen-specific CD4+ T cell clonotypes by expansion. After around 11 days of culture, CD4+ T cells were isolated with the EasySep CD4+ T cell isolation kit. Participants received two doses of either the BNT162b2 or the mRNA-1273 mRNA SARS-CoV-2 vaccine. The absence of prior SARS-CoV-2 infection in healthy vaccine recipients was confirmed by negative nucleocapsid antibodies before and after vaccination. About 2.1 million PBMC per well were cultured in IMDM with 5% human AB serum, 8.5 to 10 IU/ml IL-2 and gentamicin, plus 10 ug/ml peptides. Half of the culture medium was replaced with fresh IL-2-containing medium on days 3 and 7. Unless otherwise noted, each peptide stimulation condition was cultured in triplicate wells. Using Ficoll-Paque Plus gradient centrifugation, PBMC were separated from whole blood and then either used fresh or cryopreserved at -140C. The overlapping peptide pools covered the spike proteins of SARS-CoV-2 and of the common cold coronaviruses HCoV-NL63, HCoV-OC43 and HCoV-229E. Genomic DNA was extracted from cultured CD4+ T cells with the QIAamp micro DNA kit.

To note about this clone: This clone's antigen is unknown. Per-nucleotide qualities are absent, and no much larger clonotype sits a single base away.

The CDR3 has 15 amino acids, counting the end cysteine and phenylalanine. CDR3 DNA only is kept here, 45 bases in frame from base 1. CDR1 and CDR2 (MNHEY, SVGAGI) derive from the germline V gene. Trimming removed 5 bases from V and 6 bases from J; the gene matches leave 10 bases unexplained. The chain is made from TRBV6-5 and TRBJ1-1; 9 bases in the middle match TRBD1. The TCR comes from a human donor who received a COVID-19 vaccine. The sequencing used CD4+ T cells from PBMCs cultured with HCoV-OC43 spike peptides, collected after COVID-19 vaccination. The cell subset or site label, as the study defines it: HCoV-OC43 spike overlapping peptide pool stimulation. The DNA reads TGTGCCAGCAGTAGAAAGACAGGGGGGTGGTCTGAAGCTTTCTTT. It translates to CASSRKTGGWSEAFF.